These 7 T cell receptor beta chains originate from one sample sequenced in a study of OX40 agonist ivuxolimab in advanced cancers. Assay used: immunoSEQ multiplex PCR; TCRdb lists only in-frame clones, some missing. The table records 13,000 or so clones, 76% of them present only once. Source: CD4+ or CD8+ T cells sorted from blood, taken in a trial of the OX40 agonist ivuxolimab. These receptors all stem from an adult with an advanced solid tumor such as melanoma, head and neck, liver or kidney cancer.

CDR3 DNA sequence: TGTGCCAGCAGCTTAGGGGAGGGAGGGAACACTGAAGCTTTCTTT. Protein: CASSLGEGGNTEAFF. V and J are TRBV13 and TRBJ1-1; D unclear. This CDR3 has 15 residues. Trimming pared 0 bases from V and 1 base from J, leaving 9 bases between. From germline, CDR1 is PRHDT and CDR2 FYEKMQ (reference sequence).

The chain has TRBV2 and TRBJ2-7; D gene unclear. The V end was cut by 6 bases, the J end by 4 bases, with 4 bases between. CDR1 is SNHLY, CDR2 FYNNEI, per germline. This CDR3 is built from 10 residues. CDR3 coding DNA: TGTGCCAGCAGCTCGTACGAGCAGTACTTC. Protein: CASSSYEQYF.

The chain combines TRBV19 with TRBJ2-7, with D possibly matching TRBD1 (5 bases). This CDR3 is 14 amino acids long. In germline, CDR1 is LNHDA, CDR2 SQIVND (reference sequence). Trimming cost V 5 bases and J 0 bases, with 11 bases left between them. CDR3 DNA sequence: TGTGCCAGTAGTCCTTCAAGGGGCTCCTACGAGCAGTACTTC. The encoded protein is CASSPSRGSYEQYF.

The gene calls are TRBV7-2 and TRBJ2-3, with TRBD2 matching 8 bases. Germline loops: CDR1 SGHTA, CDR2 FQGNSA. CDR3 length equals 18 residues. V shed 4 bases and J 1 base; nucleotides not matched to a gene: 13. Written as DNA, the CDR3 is TGTGCCAGCAGCTCCCCGGGAGGGGGGATATTCCGCACAGATACGCAGTATTTT. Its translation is CASSSPGGGIFRTDTQYF.

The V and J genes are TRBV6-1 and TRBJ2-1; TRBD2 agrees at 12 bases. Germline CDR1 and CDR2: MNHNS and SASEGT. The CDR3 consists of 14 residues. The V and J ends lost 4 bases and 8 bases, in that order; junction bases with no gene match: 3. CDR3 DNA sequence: TGTGCCAGCAGTGCTAGCGGGGGGGCTGATGAGCAGTTCTTC. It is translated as CASSASGGADEQFF.

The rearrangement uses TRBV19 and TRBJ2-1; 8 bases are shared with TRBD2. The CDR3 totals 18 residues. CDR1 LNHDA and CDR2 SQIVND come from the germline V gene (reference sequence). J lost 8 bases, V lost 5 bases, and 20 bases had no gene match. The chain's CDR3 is CASSLPGARGGRSHEQFF. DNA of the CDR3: TGTGCCAGTAGTCTCCCGGGGGCCCGGGGGGGAAGGTCGCATGAGCAGTTCTTC. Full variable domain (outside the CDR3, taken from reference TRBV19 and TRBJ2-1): DGGITQSPKYLFRKEGQNVTLSCEQNLNHDAMYWYRQDPGQGLRLIYYSQIVNDFQKGDIAEGYSVSREKKESFPLTVTSAQKNPTAFYLCASSLPGARGGRSHEQFFGPGTRLTVL.

This CDR3 is CASSQEVPSGESYNEQFF. In DNA form, the CDR3 reads TGCGCCAGCAGCCAAGAAGTCCCCTCGGGGGAATCCTACAATGAGCAGTTCTTC. The J gene is TRBJ2-1, the V gene TRBV4-3, with D tentatively TRBD2 (6 bases). The CDR3 is 18 amino acids. V gave up 0 bases and J gave up 1 base, with 16 bases separating them. CDR1 LGHNA and CDR2 YSLEER come from the germline V gene.